What follows describes a single T cell receptor (beta chain). It lacks a known antigen. No base quality values were provided; no much bigger clone lies one nucleotide off. The data stem from a study of blood T cells in healthy people across ages (dated by TCRdb to the mid-2010s). Study-level background: Template switching captured roughly one uniquely barcoded TCR beta cDNA molecule per two T cells in model experiments. To avoid experimental bias, donors of different ages were distributed randomly across sequencing lanes. For two donors (one aged 18 to 30 and one aged 80 or older), the study analyzed two additional independent replicas of 1 million unique cDNA reads from the same blood draw. The donors were divided into four age groups: young (average around 16 years), middle-aged (about 40), aged (approximately 64) and long-lived (roughly 88). Using deep sequencing normalized with unique cDNA molecular identifiers, the study measured how TCR beta repertoire diversity changes with age.

The library relied on 5' RACE. A second about 7 to 11 cycle PCR used a sample-barcoded 5' primer and a J-beta primer mix. A template-switch 5' adaptor carrying 12 random nucleotides introduced a unique molecular identifier onto each TCR beta cDNA molecule. At least 2.5 million CDR3-containing paired-end reads were obtained from each sample. First-strand cDNA synthesis was performed from all RNA using the Mint cDNA synthesis kit, with priming by a TRBC-specific oligonucleotide. Following uracil-DNA glycosylase treatment, all cDNA underwent a first 18-cycle PCR with the universal primers M1SS and BC2_uni_R. The study's own analysis went as follows. Each sample was normalized by randomly selecting 1 million high-quality reads, each carrying a distinct molecular identifier. Reads sharing molecular identifiers were discarded rather than binned into consensus sequences. CDR3 identification, clonotype clustering and error correction used MiTCR with a Q25 quality threshold and the strictest error-elimination algorithm. Lower-bound total TCR beta diversity was estimated with a nonparametric unseen species model using Euler transformation. TCRdb passed the public sequencing reads through fastp at Q25 and MiXCR, retaining productive beta sequences. Rows merge per CDR3 protein into single entries with the most common DNA and genes. The V and J calls and clone size come from TCRdb's table, not from the authors' own analysis. Counted in this sample were some 1,800,000 distinct CDR3 sequences; around 40% of them appeared once. Of the sample, roughly 23% is held by the ten largest clones.

For CDR1 and CDR2, the germline V gene lists SGDLS and YYNGEE. Measured from the cysteine to the phenylalanine, the CDR3 is 15 residues long. Here the CDR3 DNA is all that survives: 45 bases in frame from base 1. V sheds 3 bases and J sheds 3 bases, leaving 13 bases between their ends. Donors were 39 systemically healthy Caucasian individuals from Russia aged about 6 to 100 years. Each donor gave about 9.7 milliliters of peripheral blood, drawn into EDTA-treated Vacutainer tubes. Ficoll-Paque density-gradient centrifugation was used to isolate PBMCs, with at least 6 million obtained per sample. Total RNA, at least 6 micrograms per sample, was extracted from PBMCs with Trizol reagent. For every donor, an aliquot of PBMCs went through flow cytometry to measure the percentages of naive CD45RAhigh/CD27high T cells. The full study reports these points: The long-lived group showed more naive CD4+ T cells, fewer expanded clones and increased TCR diversity than the aged group, suggesting age selection. The percentage of naive T cells measured by flow cytometry correlated strongly with observed TCR beta diversity. Because the CMV infection status of the donors was unknown, age-related changes in expanded clonotypes may potentially have been confounded. Because profiling used bulk unsorted PBMCs, naive and antigen-experienced compartments could not be compared conclusively. Estimates of total diversity based on one million sequenced T cells were regarded as lower bounds and as underestimates. As age increased, observed TCR beta diversity per million T cells dropped in a roughly linear way, and a significant reduction was already evident by age 40.

Input material: blood. Recombination linked TRBV9 to TRBJ2-1, with a tentative D call of TRBD1 or TRBD2, each matching 5 bases. This TCR came from a human donor in good health. The nucleotides read TGTGCCAGCAGCGGTGCCGGGACCTACTACAATGAGCAGTTCTTC. Its translation is CASSGAGTYYNEQFF.